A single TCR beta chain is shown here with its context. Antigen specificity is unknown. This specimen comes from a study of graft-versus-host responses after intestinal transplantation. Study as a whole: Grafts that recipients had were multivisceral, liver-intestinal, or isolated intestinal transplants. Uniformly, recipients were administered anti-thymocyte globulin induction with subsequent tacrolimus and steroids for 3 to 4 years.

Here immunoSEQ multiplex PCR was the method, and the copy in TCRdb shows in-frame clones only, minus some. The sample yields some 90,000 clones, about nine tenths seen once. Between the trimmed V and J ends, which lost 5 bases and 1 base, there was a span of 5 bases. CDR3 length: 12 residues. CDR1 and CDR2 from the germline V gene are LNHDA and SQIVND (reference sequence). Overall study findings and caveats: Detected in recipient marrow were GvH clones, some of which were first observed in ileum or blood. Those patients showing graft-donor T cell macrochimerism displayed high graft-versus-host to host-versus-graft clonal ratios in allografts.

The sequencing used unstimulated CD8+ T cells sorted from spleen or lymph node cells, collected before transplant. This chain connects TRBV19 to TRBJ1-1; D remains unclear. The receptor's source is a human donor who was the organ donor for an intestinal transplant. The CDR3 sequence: CASSSGNTEAFF. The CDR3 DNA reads TGTGCCAGTAGTTCGGGGAACACTGAAGCTTTCTTT.